This T cell receptor (beta chain) derives from a study of cytomegalovirus exposure and HLA in healthy donors. Whole-study results and caveats: Cytomegalovirus-associated TCR beta chains were listed, numbering roughly 150. An observed cluster of highly shared sequence variants was recorded as a likely sequencing artifact. Per a prior analysis, the majority of TCR beta V segments were productive roughly 87% or roughly 30% of the time.

Germline CDR1 SGHRS, CDR2 YFSETQ. The CDR3 is 15 amino acids. Trimming removed 1 base from V and 5 bases from J; junction bases left unmatched: 4. The PCR employed 60 Vbeta primers together with 13 Jbeta primers. Clones were sequenced by immunoSEQ multiplex PCR, and TCRdb holds only the in-frame ones, with some missing. The data show over 140,000 clones, approximately 84% seen once. As to this clone: Its antigen is undetermined.

The chain couples TRBV5-1 to TRBJ2-3; 10 bases are shared with TRBD1. Sequencing input: PBMCs. This sequence originates from a young man in good health and CMV-seropositive. CDR3 in DNA: TGCGCCAGCAGCTTGACCCGGACAGGGGGAGATACGCAGTATTTT. Its protein product is CASSLTRTGGDTQYF.